This TCR beta chain was recovered during a study of blood T cell repertoires in COVID-19. About the research overall: Material from acute and convalescent COVID-19 was sourced from the United States, Italy and Spain. T cells, B-cell-depleted T cells, or PBMCs supplied cDNA or gDNA.

Seattle patients were enrolled while actively infected and followed longitudinally. Original handling: Reference gene primers were amplified, and this amplification served to estimate nucleated cell counts. Measured with immunoSEQ multiplex PCR; TCRdb has only the in-frame clones, and not every one. D and trimming were read from the DNA, whereas the V and J calls and clone size are those reported in that table. Among 250,000 to 400,000 clones listed, approximately 88% were seen once. Per germline, CDR1 SGHRS and CDR2 YFSETQ. The length of the CDR3 is 13 residues. V dropped 5 bases and J dropped 3 bases, with 8 bases sitting between them. Remarks on this clone: Additional DNA sequences in this sample encode the identical CDR3.

The receptor was isolated from a woman aged 25 to 39 with COVID-19, enrolled during active disease. The genes are TRBV5-1 and TRBJ2-2; TRBD1 might be the D (6 bases). Sequenced material: peripheral blood. The CDR3 sequence: CASSPGDTGELFF. The DNA for the CDR3 is TGCGCCAGCAGTCCAGGGGACACCGGGGAGCTGTTTTTT.